Presented here are 25 T cell receptor beta chains from one specimen sequenced in a study of cytomegalovirus exposure and HLA in healthy donors. 13 Jbeta primers and 60 Vbeta primers were used for the PCR. The protocol was immunoSEQ multiplex PCR, while the TCRdb copy is restricted to in-frame clones and leaves out a portion. The table lists approximately 200,000 clones, 82% of them singletons. The sample comprised PBMCs. These receptors were collected from a woman between 50 and 59 years old in good health and CMV-seropositive.

V gene TRBV11-2 combines with J gene TRBJ1-3, with D hard to call. CDR1 SGHAT and CDR2 FQNNGV come from the germline V gene. V lost 3 bases, J lost 1 base, and 7 bases lay in between. The CDR3 contains 14 residues. In nucleotides, the CDR3 is TGTGCCAGCAGCTTTGGGAGATCTGGAAACACCATATATTTT. This codes for CASSFGRSGNTIYF.

The rearrangement joins TRBV2 to TRBJ2-3; D is unclear. The CDR3 contains 13 residues. Trimming stripped 3 bases from V and 1 base from J, with 5 bases between. Germline V gene sequence: CDR1 SNHLY, CDR2 FYNNEI. The CDR3 DNA reads as TGTGCCAGCAGTGATCGAGGCACAGATACGCAGTATTTT. Amino acid sequence: CASSDRGTDTQYF.

This sequence joins TRBV7-2 and TRBJ2-2; 7 nucleotides line up with TRBD1. Losses at the gene ends were 3 bases for V and 7 bases for J; bases not matched to a gene: 8. The CDR3 is made up of 15 amino acids. From germline, CDR1 is SGHTA and CDR2 FQGNSA. CDR3 nucleotides: TGTGCCAGCAGCTTCGGACAGGTCGACATCGGGGAGCTGTTTTTT. Amino acids: CASSFGQVDIGELFF.

The gene calls are TRBV7-9 and TRBJ2-5, with 8 bases identical to TRBD1. This CDR3 spans 14 amino acids. J lost 5 bases, V lost 6 bases, and 8 bases had no gene match. Germline assignment: CDR1 SEHNR and CDR2 FQNEAQ (reference sequence). CDR3 nucleotide sequence: TGTGCCAGCAGGATCCAGGGGGCTGGGGAGACCCAGTACTTC. Encoded protein: CASRIQGAGETQYF.

This clone was found once. The gene calls are TRBV6-6 and TRBJ2-5; tentative D call: TRBD2 (6 bases). Per germline, CDR1 MNHNY and CDR2 SVGAGI (reference sequence). The CDR3 runs 14 residues. With 6 bases removed from V and 0 bases from J, the gap between germline ends came to 11 bases. The CDR3: CASSPGTYQETQYF. The CDR3 DNA sequence: TGTGCCAGCAGCCCCGGGACTTACCAAGAGACCCAGTACTTC.

The chain employs TRBV20-1 and TRBJ2-3, with no clear D. V lost 3 bases to trimming and J lost 5 bases, with 6 bases between them. CDR3 length: 11 residues. Germline values: CDR1 DFQATT, CDR2 SNEGSKA (reference sequence). Written as DNA, the CDR3 is TGCAGTGCTAGTTCTAGAGATACGCAGTATTTT. Translating it yields CSASSRDTQYF.

V and J are TRBV4-3 and TRBJ2-3; D perhaps matches TRBD2 (6 bases). The V end lost 4 bases, the J end lost 4 bases, and 21 bases lay between the germline ends. The germline gives CDR1 LGHNA, CDR2 YSLEER. The length of the CDR3 is 17 residues. CDR3 DNA sequence: TGCGCCAGCAGCCTCCATGCGGGCGAGTCGGGGGCAGATACGCAGTATTTT. Translation gives CASSLHAGESGADTQYF.

The genes are TRBV19 and TRBJ2-3, with D perhaps matching TRBD2 (5 bases). Per the germline V gene, CDR1 is LNHDA and CDR2 is SQIVND (reference sequence). The CDR3 length is 16 residues. Trimming left V 0 bases short and J 4 bases short, with 14 bases between. The CDR3 loop is CASSIDLRARADTQYF. CDR3 in DNA: TGTGCCAGTAGTATAGATCTGAGGGCGCGGGCAGATACGCAGTATTTT.

Comment on this clone: The same CDR3 also results from other DNA sequences found in this sample. The chain recombines TRBV5-1 with TRBJ2-7; 9 nucleotides agree with TRBD2. In germline, CDR1 is SGHRS, CDR2 YFSETQ. This CDR3 is 15 amino acids long. V shed 1 base and J 4 bases; nucleotides not matched to a gene: 6. The chain's CDR3 is CASSLIAGGPYEQYF. The CDR3 DNA reads as TGCGCCAGCAGCTTGATTGCGGGGGGGCCATACGAGCAGTACTTC.

The chain joins TRBV27 to TRBJ2-1, with 8 bases matching TRBD1. This CDR3 is built from 20 residues. The V segment lost 1 base and the J segment 3 bases; nucleotides outside the gene matches: 17. Germline-derived CDR1 and CDR2 are MNHEY and SMNVEV (reference sequence). The CDR3 region is CASSLFQPGGAVGIYNEQFF. For the CDR3, the DNA is TGTGCCAGCAGTTTATTCCAACCAGGGGGCGCGGTCGGGATCTACAATGAGCAGTTCTTC.

This chain joins TRBV15 and TRBJ2-5; possibly TRBD1 for D (5 bases). In germline, CDR1 is LNHNV, CDR2 YYDKDF (reference sequence). The length of the CDR3 is 14 residues. V gave up 0 bases and J gave up 2 bases, with 7 bases separating them. The chain's CDR3 is CATSRDTGQETQYF. CDR3 coding DNA: TGTGCCACCAGCAGAGATACAGGACAAGAGACCCAGTACTTC.

The genes are TRBV5-4 and TRBJ1-3, with TRBD1 as a possible D gene (6 bases). This CDR3 region has 15 residues. V lost 5 bases and J 0 bases, leaving 12 bases between the germline ends. The germline V gene has CDR1 SGHNT and CDR2 YYREEE (reference sequence). This chain's CDR3 is CASRPTGSSGNTIYF. In DNA, the CDR3 is TGTGCCAGCAGACCTACAGGGAGCTCTGGAAACACCATATATTTT.

V is TRBV2 and J is TRBJ1-1; 8 bases map to TRBD1. Germline V lookup: CDR1 SNHLY, CDR2 FYNNEI. V gave up 6 bases and J gave up 1 base; unmatched junction bases: 13. The CDR3 contains 17 residues. CDR3 DNA: TGTGCCAGCAGACAAGCCAGGGGGCCGGGGGGGAACACTGAAGCTTTCTTT. Amino acid sequence: CASRQARGPGGNTEAFF.

J is TRBJ1-6 and V is TRBV18; D may be TRBD1 (5 bases). Germline values: CDR1 KGHSH, CDR2 LQKENI. The CDR3 has 16 amino acids. V was clipped by 2 bases and J by 8 bases, with 16 bases between them. The CDR3 protein is CASSPVQAQDDSPLHF. The CDR3 DNA sequence: TGTGCCAGCTCACCAGTACAAGCACAGGATGATTCACCCCTCCACTTT.

The chain employs TRBV4-3 and TRBJ2-3, with 7 bases identical to TRBD2. CDR1 is LGHNA and CDR2 is YSLEER in the germline V gene. CDR3 length equals 18 residues. The J segment lost 2 bases and the V segment lost 4 bases, leaving 15 bases of the junction unmatched. The CDR3 loop is CASSRAGRGSGFTDTQYF. CDR3 in DNA: TGCGCCAGCAGCCGAGCAGGGCGGGGGAGCGGATTCACAGATACGCAGTATTTT.

On this clone itself: Relative to the germline gene, one junction end is altered; a read error may explain this. The chain uses TRBV7-3 and TRBJ2-6; D may be TRBD1 (5 bases). The CDR3 spans 13 residues. Germline V lookup: CDR1 SGHTA, CDR2 FQGTGA. As DNA, the CDR3 is TGTGCCAGCAGCTTGAGTGGGGCCAACGGCCTGACTTTC. Translating it yields CASSLSGANGLTF.

V usage is TRBV5-6 and J usage is TRBJ2-2, with D tentatively TRBD1 (5 bases). The V gene's germline CDR1 is SGHDT and CDR2 YYEEEE. Trimming took 4 bases from V and 1 from J, leaving 11 bases between them. This CDR3 contains 15 residues. The CDR3 region has the DNA TGTGCCAGCAGCCTATACGGACAGAACACCGGGGAGCTGTTTTTT. It specifies CASSLYGQNTGELFF.

The chain links TRBV4-3 to TRBJ2-1, with 13 bases that match TRBD2. The CDR3 consists of 17 residues. Germline CDR1 reads LGHNA; CDR2 reads YSLEER. V trimming: 1 base; J trimming: 4 bases; junction bases outside the gene matches: 4. The CDR3 nucleotides are TGCGCCAGCAGCCAAGGGACTAGCGGGGGACTATACAATGAGCAGTTCTTC. Translating gives CASSQGTSGGLYNEQFF.

V gene TRBV18 combines with J gene TRBJ2-7, with 8 bases that match TRBD2. The ends lost 2 bases at V and 2 bases at J; junction bases unmatched: 8. The CDR3 totals 16 residues. Germline V gene data show CDR1 as KGHSH and CDR2 as LQKENI. The CDR3 region is CASSPEAAGGTYEQYF. DNA of the CDR3: TGTGCCAGCTCACCAGAGGCGGCGGGAGGAACCTACGAGCAGTACTTC.

The rearrangement links TRBV7-8 to TRBJ1-2, with 9 positions matching TRBD1. Losses at the gene ends were 4 bases for V and 5 bases for J; bases not matched to a gene: 5. The CDR3 consists of 14 residues. Looked up from germline, CDR1 is SGHVS and CDR2 is FQNEAQ. The CDR3 reads CASSYRDRAYGYTF. CDR3 bases: TGTGCCAGCAGCTACCGGGACAGGGCGTATGGCTACACCTTC.

The genes are TRBV2 and TRBJ2-5, with D unclear. V was pared by 2 bases and J by 2 bases, with 6 bases between. Germline loops: CDR1 SNHLY, CDR2 FYNNEI. This CDR3 has 13 residues. The CDR3 region has the DNA TGTGCCAGCAGTGAACTGGCACAAGAGACCCAGTACTTC. Protein product: CASSELAQETQYF.

This chain joins TRBV9 and TRBJ1-1; no clear D gene. V gave up 2 bases and J gave up 4 bases, with 12 bases separating them. The CDR3 consists of 14 residues. The germline V gene has CDR1 SGDLS and CDR2 YYNGEE. CDR3 loop: CASSVNPTGTEAFF. The CDR3 DNA reads as TGTGCCAGCAGCGTCAACCCAACGGGCACTGAAGCTTTCTTT.

J is TRBJ2-1 and V is TRBV10-3; 14 bases map to TRBD2. Germline V lookup: CDR1 ENHRY, CDR2 SYGVKD. J lost 1 base, V lost 6 bases, and 5 bases had no gene match. The CDR3 contains 17 residues. The CDR3 protein is CAISGLAGGRSYNEQFF. The CDR3 DNA reads TGTGCCATCAGCGGACTAGCGGGAGGAAGATCCTACAATGAGCAGTTCTTC.

The V and J genes are TRBV5-1 and TRBJ1-1; TRBD1 matches at 7 bases. CDR1 is SGHRS, CDR2 YFSETQ, per germline. The V and J ends lost 1 base and 0 bases, in that order; junction bases with no gene match: 3. This CDR3 has 15 residues. This CDR3 reads CASSLQDRMNTEAFF. The CDR3 coding sequence is TGCGCCAGCAGCTTGCAGGACAGGATGAACACTGAAGCTTTCTTT.

J is TRBJ2-2 and V is TRBV2, with 11 bases aligning to TRBD2. Germline V gene lookup returns CDR1 SNHLY and CDR2 FYNNEI. After removal of 6 bases from V and 4 bases from J, the junction contained 7 bases not matched to a gene. The CDR3 spans 16 residues. CDR3 DNA: TGTGCCAGCAGCGCCCTGGGACTAGCGGCCACCGGGGAGCTGTTTTTT. This codes for CASSALGLAATGELFF.